The 23 T cell receptor beta chains below were found in one sample sequenced in a study of CD8+ T cells in alopecia areata. This sample's treatment: oral pan-JAK inhibitor, 5-10 mg twice daily. RNA extraction and reverse transcription yielded cDNA as sequencing template. Data came from immunoSEQ multiplex PCR; TCRdb stores just in-frame clones and leaves some out. The profile shows about 190,000 clones, more than 55% of them singletons. The sequencing here drew on CD4+ T cells sorted from blood, taken at week 4, from a patient treated with tofacitinib. The receptor set was obtained from a human donor with alopecia areata.

This chain connects TRBV7-9 to TRBJ1-4; the match to TRBD1 covers 7 bases. The germline gives CDR1 SEHNR, CDR2 FQNEAQ (reference sequence). J was trimmed by 3 bases and V by 6 bases; bases with no gene match: 4. The CDR3 spans 14 residues. CDR3 DNA: TGTGCCAGCAGAAAACAGGGGTCTAATGAAAAACTGTTTTTT. Its protein product is CASRKQGSNEKLFF. Variable domain in full (rest from reference TRBV7-9 and TRBJ1-4): DTGVSQNPRHKITKRGQNVTFRCDPISEHNRLYWYRQTLGQGPEFLTYFQNEAQLEKSRLLSDRFSAERPKGSFSTLEIQRTEQGDSAMYLCASRKQGSNEKLFFGSGTQLSVL.

The chain couples TRBV29-1 to TRBJ2-7; 8 bases are shared with TRBD2. Germline CDR1 is SQVTM and CDR2 is ANQGSEA. The length of the CDR3 is 16 residues. V lost 8 bases to trimming and J lost 4 bases; unmatched junction nucleotides: 19. The CDR3 loop reads CSFQGTGTRLVYEQYF. CDR3 sequence (DNA): TGCAGCTTCCAGGGGACCGGGACTAGACTAGTATACGAGCAGTACTTC.

CDR3 residues: CASSFTIFNSGANVLTF. DNA of the CDR3: TGTGCCAGCAGTTTCACAATATTTAACTCTGGGGCCAACGTCCTGACTTTC. The rearrangement joins TRBV27 to TRBJ2-6; D gene unclear. The V end was cut by 3 bases, the J end by 0 bases, with 12 bases between. Germline V lookup: CDR1 MNHEY, CDR2 SMNVEV (reference sequence). The CDR3 has 17 amino acids.

CDR3 coding DNA: TGCAGCTCCCTGAGTGGCAGGGGCGGTTATGAGCAGTTCTTC. Translating it yields CSSLSGRGGYEQFF. This chain uses TRBV29-1 with TRBJ2-1, with D possibly TRBD1 on 6 matching bases. The CDR3 spans 14 residues. Germline loops: CDR1 SQVTM, CDR2 ANQGSEA. The V end was cut by 8 bases, the J end by 8 bases, with 22 bases between.

The chain links TRBV29-1 to TRBJ2-3, with 7 nucleotides matching TRBD2. Germline V lookup: CDR1 SQVTM, CDR2 ANQGSEA. The CDR3 has 12 residues. V was clipped by 3 bases and J by 8 bases; unmatched bases: 5. The CDR3 bases are TGCAGCGTTGAGTCCCGCGGGGGTACGCAGTATTTT. The encoded protein is CSVESRGGTQYF.

V gene TRBV29-1 combines with J gene TRBJ1-1; D ambiguous. CDR1 is SQVTM and CDR2 is ANQGSEA in the germline V gene. With 0 bases removed from V and 5 bases from J, the gap between germline ends came to 10 bases. CDR3 length: 13 residues. The CDR3 nucleotides read TGCAGCGTTGAAGACCCAGGAAGGACTGAAGCTTTCTTT. Translating it yields CSVEDPGRTEAFF. The full variable domain, in which reference TRBV29-1 and TRBJ1-1 provide the parts outside the CDR3, is SAVISQKPSRDICQRGTSLTIQCQVDSQVTMMFWYRQQPGQSLTLIATANQGSEATYESGFVIDKFPISRPNLTFSTLTVSNMSPEDSSIYLCSVEDPGRTEAFFGQGTRLTVV.

As to this clone: This likely comes from a read error, as the CDR3 has no conserved phenylalanine or tryptophan at its end. It is unclear where the CDR3 begins or ends on the DNA, so no DNA is shown, and the CDR3 is as TCRdb lists it. The chain links TRBV6-1 to TRBJ1-2; no DNA check was done on the table's D call, TRBD1. Per the germline V gene, CDR1 is MNHNS and CDR2 is SASEGT. 12 amino acids form the CDR3, both terminal residues included. This CDR3 reads CASRLYTWTVHY.

This clone was detected a few times. V gene TRBV18 combines with J gene TRBJ2-5; no firm D call. Matching the DNA end better, TRBJ2-7 makes the J call doubtful. CDR3 size: 11 residues. Germline assignment: CDR1 KGHSH and CDR2 LQKENI. In DNA form, the CDR3 reads TGTGCCAGCTCACCGGACTACGAGCAGTACTTC. Protein: CASSPDYEQYF.

The V call is TRBV29-1, the J call TRBJ2-7; 8 bases map to TRBD1. This CDR3 is built from 14 residues. Germline CDR1 reads SQVTM; CDR2 reads ANQGSEA. The junction had 8 bases not matched to a gene; V was cut back by 2 bases and J by 5 bases. For the CDR3, the DNA is TGCAGCGTTGAATCCGGACAGGGTGTCCACGAGCAGTACTTC. Encoded protein: CSVESGQGVHEQYF.

CDR3 bases: TGCGCCAGCAGCTTGGGATACCATCAGGGGGCGGACTATGGCTACACCTTC. Its protein product is CASSLGYHQGADYGYTF. The rearrangement links TRBV5-1 to TRBJ1-2, with TRBD1 identical over 8 bases. The trim removed 0 bases at V and 3 bases at J, leaving 10 bases unmatched. The CDR3 runs 17 residues. Germline assignment: CDR1 SGHRS and CDR2 YFSETQ.

This clone was seen a handful of times. This sequence joins TRBV10-3 and TRBJ2-2; 7 positions match TRBD1. V lost 0 bases, J lost 3 bases, and 7 bases stayed unmatched. CDR3 length: 17 residues. The germline V gene encodes CDR1 ENHRY and CDR2 SYGVKD. CDR3 DNA sequence: TGTGCCATCAGTGAGTCCGGGTTTACAGGGGACACCGGGGAGCTGTTTTTT. Its translation is CAISESGFTGDTGELFF.

The genes are TRBV29-1 and TRBJ2-2; D is undetermined. Germline CDR1 and CDR2: SQVTM and ANQGSEA. The V end was cut by 4 bases, the J end by 0 bases, with 9 bases between. The CDR3 covers 14 residues. CDR3 DNA sequence: TGCAGCGTTGGCGGCGAGTCGAACACCGGGGAGCTGTTTTTT. Protein sequence: CSVGGESNTGELFF.

This clone was counted a few times. V gene TRBV29-1 combines with J gene TRBJ2-6, with D perhaps matching TRBD2 (6 bases). Germline assignment: CDR1 SQVTM and CDR2 ANQGSEA. The CDR3 extends over 14 amino acids. V was pared by 6 bases and J by 3 bases, with 12 bases between. CDR3: CSVGGVFGANVLTF. CDR3 nucleotides: TGCAGCGTGGGAGGTGTCTTTGGGGCCAACGTCCTGACTTTC.

Notes on this clone: The sample contains more than one DNA sequence encoding this CDR3. V gene TRBV30 combines with J gene TRBJ2-3; D is unclear. This CDR3 region has 13 residues. Germline CDR1 GTSNPN, CDR2 SVGIG (reference sequence). Trimming cost V 0 bases and J 6 bases, with 10 bases left between them. The CDR3 DNA reads as TGTGCCTGGAGTGTACCTAGTGCGGATACGCAGTATTTT. Translation gives CAWSVPSADTQYF.

This chain links TRBV6-5 with TRBJ2-2; D unclear. Germline CDR1 MNHEY, CDR2 SVGAGI. This CDR3 is 13 amino acids long. Trimming removed 10 bases at V and 0 bases at J, with 9 bases between. CDR3 DNA: TGTGCCATCAGACACCCGAACACCGGGGAGCTGTTTTTT. Translation: CAIRHPNTGELFF.

The chain employs TRBV7-2 and TRBJ2-5; D may be TRBD1 or TRBD2 (6 bases each). Trimming removed 3 bases from V and 5 bases from J, with 13 bases in between. The CDR3 runs to 14 residues. CDR1 and CDR2 (germline): SGHTA, FQGNSA. The chain's CDR3 is CASSLRRGQETQYF. In nucleotides, the CDR3 is TGTGCCAGCAGCTTGAGACGGGGGCAGGAGACCCAGTACTTC.

This sequence joins TRBV19 and TRBJ1-2; tentative D call: TRBD1 (6 bases). Trimming cost V 9 bases and J 6 bases, with 20 bases left between them. Germline V gene data show CDR1 as LNHDA and CDR2 as SQIVND (reference sequence). This CDR3 is 14 amino acids long. The CDR3 region is CASLSNHRADGYTF. CDR3 nucleotides: TGTGCCAGCCTTTCTAATCACAGGGCCGATGGCTACACCTTC.

The rearrangement joins TRBV2 to TRBJ2-5; D unclear. The length of the CDR3 is 13 residues. V lost 4 bases to trimming and J lost 2 bases, with 8 bases between them. Per germline, CDR1 SNHLY and CDR2 FYNNEI. The CDR3 DNA follows: TGTGCCAGCAGTGGTAACCTACAAGAGACCCAGTACTTC. It specifies CASSGNLQETQYF. The variable domain in full, with the rest retrieved from reference TRBV2 and TRBJ2-5, is EPEVTQTPSHQVTQMGQEVILRCVPISNHLYFYWYRQILGQKVEFLVSFYNNEISEKSEIFDDQFSVERPDGSNFTLKIRSTKLEDSAMYFCASSGNLQETQYFGPGTRLLVL.

V gene TRBV29-1 combines with J gene TRBJ2-5, with TRBD2 matching 9 bases. The tail of the sequence fits TRBJ2-7 better, so the J call may be wrong. Germline V gives CDR1 SQVTM, CDR2 ANQGSEA. CDR3 length: 11 residues. The CDR3 coding sequence is TGCAGCGCAGCGGGAGGACGCGAGCAGTACTTC. This encodes CSAAGGREQYF.

CDR3 sequence: CATVRGHEGRPPIRDTGELFF. Here the CDR3 DNA reads TGTGCCACCGTTCGGGGGCATGAGGGCAGACCCCCGATTCGCGACACCGGGGAGCTGTTTTTT. The chain couples TRBV2 to TRBJ2-2; D is tentatively TRBD1 or TRBD2 (6 bases each). The germline V gene encodes CDR1 SNHLY and CDR2 FYNNEI. V was cut by 10 bases and J by 3 bases, with 36 bases left in between. The CDR3 contains 21 residues.

This clone was seen more than once but under ten times. The chain uses TRBV7-3 and TRBJ2-5; D remains ambiguous. CDR1 and CDR2 from the germline V gene are SGHTA and FQGTGA. The CDR3 has 14 residues. Trimming shortened V by 3 bases and J by 2 bases, and 10 bases separated the two germline ends. The CDR3 loop is CASSFTEIQETQYF. In DNA, the CDR3 is TGTGCCAGCAGCTTCACAGAGATTCAAGAGACCCAGTACTTC. The full variable domain, in which reference TRBV7-3 and TRBJ2-5 provide the parts outside the CDR3, is GAGVSQTPSNKVTEKGKYVELRCDPISGHTALYWYRQSLGQGPEFLIYFQGTGAADDSGLPNDRFFAVRPEGSVSTLKIQRTERGDSAVYLCASSFTEIQETQYFGPGTRLLVL.

In DNA form, the CDR3 reads TGTGCCTGGAGTGTACGAGCTGTCTGGGGCGATTTCTCTGGGGCCAACGTCCTGACTTTC. This translates into CAWSVRAVWGDFSGANVLTF. The rearrangement links TRBV30 to TRBJ2-6; a possible D gene is TRBD1 (5 bases). Germline values: CDR1 GTSNPN, CDR2 SVGIG (reference sequence). There are 20 residues in the CDR3. With 0 bases removed from V and 0 bases from J, the gap between germline ends came to 21 bases. Complete variable domain (other parts from reference TRBV30 and TRBJ2-6): SQTIHQWPATLVQPVGSPLSLECTVEGTSNPNLYWYRQAAGRGLQLLFYSVGIGQISSEVPQNLSASRPQDRQFILSSKKLLLSDSGFYLCAWSVRAVWGDFSGANVLTFGAGSRLTVL.

In this sample, this clone turned up a few times. J is TRBJ2-7 and V is TRBV6-5, with a weak D call TRBD2 (7 bases). Trimming shortened V by 2 bases and J by 3 bases, and 14 bases separated the two germline ends. CDR3 size: 15 residues. Germline V gives CDR1 MNHEY, CDR2 SVGAGI. CDR3: CASSYGRGAGYEQYF. The CDR3 DNA follows: TGTGCCAGCAGTTACGGCCGGGGGGCGGGCTACGAGCAGTACTTC.